This passage covers 6 T cell receptor beta chains from one sample sequenced in a study of T cells in Graves' hyperthyroidism and ophthalmopathy. Researchers amplified the TCR beta CDR3 regions from RNA transcripts. The study used the HTBI primer set for a first-round RT-PCR of the TCR CDR3. TCRdb redid the calling of the multiplex PCR reads with MiXCR, one entry per CDR3 protein. The sample includes 500,000 to 600,000 distinct CDR3 sequences, 40% to 55% of them seen just once. The sequenced sample was peripheral blood or thyroid tissue (not recorded which). The source of these receptors is an adult woman with Graves' disease, either hyperthyroidism or ophthalmopathy (not recorded which).

This chain links TRBV20-1 with TRBJ2-7, with D tentatively TRBD1 (6 bases). Between the trimmed V and J ends, which lost 5 bases and 6 bases, there was a span of 11 bases. The germline V gene has CDR1 DFQATT and CDR2 SNEGSKA (reference sequence). The CDR3 covers 11 residues. The CDR3 nucleotides read TGCAGTGCTCTCAGGGGCGGCGAGCAGTACTTC. It specifies CSALRGGEQYF.

This clonotype was observed at least ten times. This chain links TRBV7-9 with TRBJ2-7; unclear D gene. Trimming removed 4 bases from V and 5 bases from J, with 15 bases in between. CDR1 and CDR2 (germline): SEHNR, FQNEAQ (reference sequence). CDR3 length: 14 amino acids. CDR3 loop: CASSSVRDEDEQYF. The CDR3 DNA reads TGTGCCAGCAGCTCGGTAAGAGATGAGGACGAGCAGTACTTC.

This chain uses TRBV20-1 with TRBJ1-5; 8 bases match TRBD1. Germline V gene data show CDR1 as DFQATT and CDR2 as SNEGSKA (reference sequence). CDR3 length: 14 amino acids. Losses at the gene ends were 6 bases for V and 9 bases for J; bases not matched to a gene: 13. This CDR3 is CSATADRGSRPQHF. CDR3 DNA: TGCAGTGCCACAGCCGACAGGGGTAGTCGGCCCCAGCATTTT.

V gene TRBV6-2 or TRBV6-3 combines with J gene TRBJ1-2; the D is unclear. The V and J ends lost 6 bases and 3 bases respectively, with 17 bases between them. The CDR3 totals 15 residues. Germline V gene data show CDR1 as MNHEY and CDR2 as SVGEGT. CDR3 sequence (DNA): TGTGCCAGCAGCCACCGCCGGGAAGGGTACTATGGCTACACCTTC. This encodes CASSHRREGYYGYTF.

V gene TRBV7-9 combines with J gene TRBJ1-2; 8 bases agree with TRBD1. CDR1 is SEHNR, CDR2 FQNEAQ, per germline (reference sequence). J was trimmed by 4 bases and V by 5 bases; bases with no gene match: 6. The CDR3 is made up of 14 amino acids. The CDR3 region is CASSHNTGGYGYTF. DNA for the CDR3: TGTGCCAGCAGCCATAATACAGGGGGCTATGGCTACACCTTC.

This clonotype has ten or more counts. CDR3 DNA sequence: TGTGCCAGCAGCCAGACGCCCATGAATAATCAGCCCCAGCATTTT. As protein: CASSQTPMNNQPQHF. The chain couples TRBV11-2 to TRBJ1-5; no definite D call. In germline, CDR1 is SGHAT, CDR2 FQNNGV. CDR3 length: 15 residues. The V end lost 5 bases, the J end lost 4 bases, and 15 bases lay between the germline ends.